These T cell receptor beta chains were read from a single sample in a study of cytomegalovirus exposure and HLA in healthy donors. The method was immunoSEQ multiplex PCR; TCRdb's version includes in-frame clones alone and lacks a portion of them. The profile covers about 150,000 clones, with around nine tenths appearing a single time and 2.5% to 3% taken by the ten largest. Material: PBMCs. The receptors here all came from a man younger than 35 in good health and CMV-seronegative. The CDR3 runs from the conserved cysteine through the conserved F or W. A D gene is named only where the DNA matches it firmly. Clone size, where shown, is once, few, many, or a class for clones that have expanded.

size: NA
length: 12
D: NA
J: TRBJ1-3
V: TRBV5-1
CDR3: CASSVDMYTIYF
DNA: TGCGCCAGCAGCGTAGACATGTACACCATATATTTT

size: few
length: 13
D: NA
J: TRBJ1-1
V: TRBV19
CDR3: CASSMAWNTEAFF
DNA: TGTGCCAGTAGTATGGCCTGGAACACTGAAGCTTTCTTT

size: NA
length: 11
D: NA
J: TRBJ2-2
V: TRBV10-3
CDR3: CASEESGELFF
DNA: TGTGCCAGTGAGGAATCCGGGGAGCTGTTTTTT

size: NA
length: 15
D: TRBD1
J: TRBJ1-4
V: TRBV10-3
CDR3: CAISESTGEHEKLFF
DNA: TGTGCCATCAGTGAGTCGACAGGGGAGCATGAAAAACTGTTTTTT

size: NA
length: 14
D: NA
J: TRBJ2-5
V: TRBV6-5
CDR3: CASSYSGPQETQYF
DNA: TGTGCCAGCAGTTACTCGGGCCCTCAAGAGACCCAGTACTTC

size: NA
length: 14
D: NA
J: TRBJ1-1
V: TRBV7-8
CDR3: CASSLDIKNTEAFF
DNA: TGTGCCAGCAGCTTGGACATAAAGAACACTGAAGCTTTCTTT

size: NA
length: 15
D: TRBD2
J: TRBJ2-5
V: TRBV4-3
CDR3: CASSQQAGVGETQYF
DNA: TGCGCCAGCAGCCAACAAGCGGGAGTAGGAGAGACCCAGTACTTC

size: NA
length: 15
D: NA
J: TRBJ2-5
V: TRBV28
CDR3: CASSFKGYLQETQYF
DNA: TGTGCCAGCAGTTTCAAGGGGTATCTCCAAGAGACCCAGTACTTC

size: NA
length: 13
D: TRBD1
J: TRBJ1-2
V: TRBV28
CDR3: CASSQGVWAGYTF
DNA: TGTGCCAGCAGCCAGGGGGTTTGGGCAGGCTACACCTTC

size: NA
length: 16
D: TRBD1
J: TRBJ1-4
V: TRBV10-1
CDR3: CASRIYRGSNEIKLFF
DNA: TGCGCCAGCAGGATCTACAGGGGGAGCAATGAAATAAAACTGTTTTTT

size: NA
length: 16
D: TRBD2
J: TRBJ2-1
V: TRBV5-1
CDR3: CASSLLLAGGFGEQFF
DNA: TGCGCCAGCAGCTTGCTTTTAGCGGGGGGTTTCGGTGAGCAGTTCTTC

size: NA
length: 16
D: NA
J: TRBJ2-7
V: TRBV15
CDR3: CATSRALLGSSYEQYF
DNA: TGTGCCACCAGCAGAGCCCTGTTGGGGAGCTCCTACGAGCAGTACTTC

size: once
length: 13
D: NA
J: TRBJ1-2
V: TRBV6-5
CDR3: CAIMDRHNYGYTF
DNA: TGTGCCATCATGGACAGACATAACTATGGCTACACCTTC